This T cell receptor (beta chain) was captured by sequencing in a study of regulatory dendritic cells for organ transplantation. Libraries were prepared by immunoSEQ multiplex PCR; TCRdb keeps only in-frame clonotypes and omits some of them. The repertoire holds some 10,000 clones, with 72% as singletons. The CDR3 length is 15 residues. V was clipped by 6 bases and J by 8 bases, with 20 bases between them. Germline CDR1 KGHSH, CDR2 LQKENI. The clonotype originates from a human donor in good health. Sample: memory CD8+ T cells from blood. Regarding subset: CD45RO+ memory T cells. The rearrangement joins TRBV18 to TRBJ2-1; D possibly corresponds to TRBD2 (5 bases). The CDR3 bases are TGTGCCAGCTCCAAGTCCGGGATTAGCATAGATGAGCAGTTCTTC. This translates into CASSKSGISIDEQFF.